In its sample, the clone carrying this T cell receptor (beta chain) was seen once. Germline CDR1 SGHTA, CDR2 FQGNSA. Trimming removed 5 bases from V and 4 bases from J; junction bases left unmatched: 11. The CDR3 covers 18 residues. This entry belongs to a study of blood T cell repertoires in COVID-19. Study-level information: COVID-19 samples from acute and convalescent phases originated in the United States, Italy and Spain. The analysed material was cDNA or gDNA that came from T cells, B-cell-depleted T cells, or PBMCs.

Method: immunoSEQ multiplex PCR; TCRdb's copy keeps in-frame clones and lacks some. Of about 200,000 clones in the sample, 75% to 90% are singletons; the top ten hold more than 25%. The chain joins TRBV7-2 to TRBJ2-3; TRBD2 aligns across 14 bases. This sequence originates from a man in his forties or fifties with acute or convalescent COVID-19. The specimen sequenced was peripheral blood. The CDR3 sequence is CASSAQSGTSGSPDTQYF. The CDR3 coding sequence is TGTGCCAGCAGCGCCCAGTCCGGGACTAGCGGGAGCCCAGATACGCAGTATTTT. The whole variable domain, remainder taken from reference TRBV7-2 and TRBJ2-3, is GAGVSQSPSNKVTEKGKDVELRCDPISGHTALYWYRQSLGQGLEFLIYFQGNSAPDKSGLPSDRFSAERTGGSVSTLTIQRTQQEDSAVYLCASSAQSGTSGSPDTQYFGPGTRLTVL.